These 17 T cell receptor beta chains came from one sample sequenced in a study of beta chain features in type 1 diabetes. Investigators reverse transcribed all isolated RNA, so they sequenced expressed TCRB transcripts. Produced via immunoSEQ multiplex PCR; TCRdb's table is partial and in-frame only. This table has hundreds of thousands of clones, roughly 12% appearing once. Sample: naive CD4+ T cells from blood. The receptors come from a man younger than 30 in good health.

This clone appeared a few times. The rearrangement joins TRBV5-1 to TRBJ2-5; 8 bases line up with TRBD1. V lost 4 bases, J lost 2 bases, and 7 bases stayed unmatched. The CDR3 loop spans 15 amino acids. Germline CDR1 is SGHRS and CDR2 is YFSETQ. The CDR3 loop reads CASSLRDRFQETQYF. Here the CDR3 DNA reads TGCGCCAGCAGCCTAAGGGACAGGTTTCAAGAGACCCAGTACTTC.

The rearrangement links TRBV7-2 to TRBJ2-5; no definite D call. V was clipped by 5 bases and J by 7 bases, with 17 bases between them. Germline lookup yields CDR1 SGHTA and CDR2 FQGNSA. This CDR3 is 14 amino acids long. CDR3 loop: CASSPSTGARTQYF. The DNA for the CDR3 is TGTGCCAGCAGCCCGTCGACGGGTGCCAGGACCCAGTACTTC.

The chain uses TRBV4-3 and TRBJ2-5; the match to TRBD2 covers 9 bases. CDR1 and CDR2 from the germline V gene are LGHNA and YSLEER. The length of the CDR3 is 15 residues. Trimming took 4 bases from V and 2 from J; bases not matched to a gene: 5. The CDR3 region is CASSLSTSGQETQYF. CDR3 sequence (DNA): TGCGCCAGCAGCCTAAGCACTAGCGGGCAAGAGACCCAGTACTTC.

A few counts support this clone. The gene calls are TRBV9 and TRBJ2-2; 7 bases are shared with TRBD1. V lost 2 bases, J lost 1 base, and 5 bases stayed unmatched. Germline V gene lookup returns CDR1 SGDLS and CDR2 YYNGEE. This CDR3 region has 16 residues. The CDR3 nucleotides are TGTGCCAGCAGCGTTGATACAGGGGAGAACACCGGGGAGCTGTTTTTT. Translated: CASSVDTGENTGELFF.

This clone was counted a few times. The chain is built from TRBV18 and TRBJ1-1; no definite D call. Trimming left V 1 base short and J 6 bases short, with 6 bases between. The CDR3 length is 12 residues. Germline assignment: CDR1 KGHSH and CDR2 LQKENI. CDR3 region: CASSPRGSEAFF. The CDR3 DNA reads as TGTGCCAGCTCACCACGAGGGTCTGAAGCTTTCTTT.

The V gene is TRBV27, the J gene TRBJ2-5, with 9 bases lining up with TRBD1. The CDR3 sequence is 18 residues long. The germline CDR1 and CDR2 sequences are MNHEY and SMNVEV (reference sequence). J gave up 0 bases and V 3 bases, and 11 bases lay outside the gene matches. As DNA, the CDR3 is TGTGCCAGCAGTTTGCTCGGACAGGGGACCCCGTACCAAGAGACCCAGTACTTC. Translation: CASSLLGQGTPYQETQYF.

The chain recombines TRBV21-1 with TRBJ1-1; the D call in the table, TRBD1, was not verified against the DNA. TRBV21-1 is described as a pseudogene. The length of the CDR3 is 15 residues. The CDR3: CASSPSQQANTEAFF. The DNA of the CDR3 is TGTGCCAGCAGTCCCTCACAGCAGGCGAACACTGAAGCTTTCTTT.

The chain has TRBV29-1 and TRBJ2-7; TRBD2 aligns across 7 bases. Germline CDR1 is SQVTM and CDR2 is ANQGSEA. Trimming took 6 bases from V and 4 from J; bases not matched to a gene: 12. The CDR3 has 14 residues. Here the CDR3 reads CSVTGRGNFYEQYF. The CDR3 DNA reads TGCAGCGTCACGGGGCGGGGGAACTTTTACGAGCAGTACTTC.

A remark on this clone: Other DNA sequences within the sample encode an identical CDR3. The genes are TRBV9 and TRBJ2-1, with TRBD2 matching over 10 bases. Germline V gene data show CDR1 as SGDLS and CDR2 as YYNGEE. The CDR3 has 15 residues. J lost 4 bases, V lost 0 bases, and 1 base had no gene match. The CDR3 here is CASSVELAGYNEQFF. The DNA of the CDR3 is TGTGCCAGCAGCGTAGAACTAGCGGGGTACAATGAGCAGTTCTTC.

This chain connects TRBV18 to TRBJ2-7, with a weak D call TRBD1 (6 bases). Trimming stripped 3 bases from V and 4 bases from J, with 10 bases between. The CDR3 has 13 amino acids. CDR1 is KGHSH, CDR2 LQKENI, per germline. CDR3 in amino acids: CASSPPDRYEQYF. The CDR3 DNA sequence: TGTGCCAGCTCACCGCCGGACAGATACGAGCAGTACTTC.

The table lists this clone with a few counts. The chain employs TRBV30 and TRBJ1-2; no clear D. This CDR3 is built from 14 residues. The germline CDR1 and CDR2 sequences are GTSNPN and SVGIG (reference sequence). V lost 1 base to trimming and J lost 4 bases, with 13 bases between them. CDR3 coding DNA: TGTGCCTGGAGTGGGGAGTCCCTGGGCTATGGCTACACCTTC. Its translation is CAWSGESLGYGYTF. The complete variable domain, with remaining parts taken from reference TRBV30 and TRBJ1-2, reads SQTIHQWPATLVQPVGSPLSLECTVEGTSNPNLYWYRQAAGRGLQLLFYSVGIGQISSEVPQNLSASRPQDRQFILSSKKLLLSDSGFYLCAWSGESLGYGYTFGSGTRLTVV.

The CDR3 loop is CASSFRDRGRGYTGELFF. The CDR3 DNA is TGTGCCAGCAGCTTCCGGGACAGGGGGCGAGGTTACACCGGGGAGCTGTTTTTT. The rearrangement links TRBV7-2 to TRBJ2-2, with 12 positions matching TRBD1. The CDR3 contains 18 residues. The V and J ends lost 3 bases and 3 bases, in that order; junction bases with no gene match: 8. Germline V CDR1 and CDR2: SGHTA, FQGNSA.

The V and J genes are TRBV10-2 and TRBJ2-7, with D perhaps TRBD2 (6 bases). The CDR3 sequence is 13 residues long. Per the germline V gene, CDR1 is WSHSY and CDR2 is SAAADI. V gave up 6 bases and J gave up 2 bases, with 11 bases separating them. The CDR3 coding sequence is TGCGCCAGCAGGCGGGACGAAGCCTACGAGCAGTACTTC. Translating gives CASRRDEAYEQYF.

The J gene is TRBJ2-7, the V gene TRBV28; TRBD1 is a possible D gene (6 bases). V lost 7 bases, J lost 2 bases, and 18 bases lay in between. The CDR3 consists of 15 residues. Looked up from germline, CDR1 is MDHEN and CDR2 is SYDVKM. This chain's CDR3 is CASTLQGWTAYEQYF. In DNA form, the CDR3 reads TGTGCCAGCACCCTACAGGGATGGACAGCCTACGAGCAGTACTTC.

The V gene is TRBV11-2, the J gene TRBJ2-5; D is ambiguous. Per the germline V gene, CDR1 is SGHAT and CDR2 is FQNNGV. The V end lost 6 bases, the J end lost 2 bases, and 4 bases lay between the germline ends. The CDR3 is made up of 11 amino acids. In nucleotides, the CDR3 is TGTGCCAGCAGTCTACAAGAGACCCAGTACTTC. Encoded protein: CASSLQETQYF.

The chain recombines TRBV4-2 with TRBJ2-7, with TRBD1 matching over 7 bases. The V gene's germline CDR1 is LGHNA and CDR2 YNFKEQ. The trim removed 4 bases at V and 4 bases at J, leaving 10 bases unmatched. The CDR3 has 15 amino acids. Here the CDR3 reads CASSREGAGGYEQYF. The CDR3 DNA sequence: TGTGCCAGCAGCCGAGAGGGGGCAGGGGGATACGAGCAGTACTTC.

Only a few counts were recorded for this clone. J is TRBJ2-5 and V is TRBV5-4, with D possibly TRBD1 on 7 matching bases. V was clipped by 3 bases and J by 5 bases, with 14 bases between them. The V gene's germline CDR1 is SGHNT and CDR2 YYREEE (reference sequence). The CDR3 sequence is 14 residues long. CDR3 sequence (DNA): TGTGCCAGCAGCTCCTTGGAGGGGGCCGAGACCCAGTACTTC. Its protein product is CASSSLEGAETQYF.